This TCR beta chain was captured in a study of shared clonotypes between healthy human individuals. About the study: Ranging from 18 to 49 in age, donors were two women and a few men. Each donor's CD4 naive and CD4 memory cells filled three plates apiece, CD8 naive two, and CD8 memory one.

Germline-derived CDR1 and CDR2 are SGHAT and FQDESV (reference sequence). With 1 base removed from V and 3 bases from J, the gap between germline ends came to 7 bases. The CDR3 loop spans 13 amino acids. Data came from immunoSEQ multiplex PCR; TCRdb stores just in-frame clones and leaves some out. The sample holds about 1.1 million clones, 75% to 85% seen once. Sequencing was performed on memory CD4+ T cells from PBMCs. The subset: CD45RA-negative fraction. J is TRBJ2-7 and V is TRBV11-1; no reliable D call. This TCR was recovered from a man younger than 35 in good health. Some clones in this sample may be carry-over from other donors' samples. The CDR3 DNA reads TGTGCCAGCAGCTTAGTCCCAGACTACGAGCAGTACTTC. Residues: CASSLVPDYEQYF.